This record concerns one T cell receptor beta chain sequence. This entry is derived from a study of Tregs in tolerant kidney transplant recipients. Germline CDR1 SGHNT, CDR2 YENEEA. The CDR3 covers 16 residues. Clones were read by immunoSEQ multiplex PCR, and TCRdb kept only the in-frame ones, dropping some. Of about 72,000 clones in the sample, approximately 92% are singletons; the top ten hold around 9.9%. This sequence originates from a human donor who received a combined kidney and bone marrow transplant. The sample consisted of CD8+ T cells from blood, taken before the transplant. This chain connects TRBV11-3 to TRBJ2-5; 12 nucleotides agree with TRBD2. The tail of the sequence fits TRBJ2-7 better, so the J call may be wrong. CDR3 bases: TGTGCCAGCAGCTCGTGGACTAGCGGGGACCACTACGAGCAGTACTTC. This sequence encodes CASSSWTSGDHYEQYF.